At least ten counts were recorded for the clone carrying this TCR beta chain. The sequenced template was RNA, covering the TCR beta CDR3 region. Scientists carried out first-round RT-PCR using HTBI primers and then a second-round multiplex PCR. TCRdb analysed the multiplex PCR reads with MiXCR anew, one entry per CDR3 protein. Of about 370,000 distinct CDR3 sequences in the sample, 17% were seen once. The entry originates in a study of Graves' ophthalmopathy and Graves' hyperthyroidism. V was trimmed by 3 bases and J by 3 bases, leaving 12 bases between them. Germline V lookup: CDR1 MNHEY, CDR2 SVGAGI. The CDR3 has 14 residues.

The sequenced material came from peripheral blood. This TCR was sampled from an adult woman with stable Graves' hyperthyroidism. The genes are TRBV6-5 and TRBJ2-7; TRBD2 might be the D (5 bases). CDR3 bases: TGTGCCAGCAGTTATGGACTCGACTACTACGAGCAGTACTTC. It yields the protein CASSYGLDYYEQYF.